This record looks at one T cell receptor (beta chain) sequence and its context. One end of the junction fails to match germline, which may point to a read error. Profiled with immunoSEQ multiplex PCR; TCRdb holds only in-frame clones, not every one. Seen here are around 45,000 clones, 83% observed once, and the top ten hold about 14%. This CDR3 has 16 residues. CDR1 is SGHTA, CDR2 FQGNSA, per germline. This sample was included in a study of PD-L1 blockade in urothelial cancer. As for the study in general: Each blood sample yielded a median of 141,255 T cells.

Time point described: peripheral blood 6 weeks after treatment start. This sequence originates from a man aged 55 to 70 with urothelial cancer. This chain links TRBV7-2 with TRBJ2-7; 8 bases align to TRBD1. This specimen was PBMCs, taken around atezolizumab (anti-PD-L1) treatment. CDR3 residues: CASSIAPQGATYEQYF. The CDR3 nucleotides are TGTGCCAGCAGCATAGCCCCCCAGGGGGCCACCTACGAGCAGTACTTC.